This T cell receptor (beta chain) derives from a study of blood T cells in healthy people across ages. Study-level findings and limits: Strongly correlated with naive T cell percentage was TCR beta diversity.

PCR was performed a second time for about 6 to 11 cycles using a sample-barcoded 5' primer and a J-beta primer mix. TCRdb reanalysed the 5' RACE reads using MiXCR and keeps one entry per CDR3 protein. The profile covers more than 1.4 million distinct CDR3 sequences, with approximately 40% appearing a single time and approximately 7.9% taken by the ten largest. Regarding this clonotype: Its antigen is undetermined.

Deletions cut 3 bases from V and 4 bases from J, with 13 bases between. Germline V lookup: CDR1 ENHRY, CDR2 SYGVKD. The CDR3 totals 16 residues. The chain links TRBV10-3 to TRBJ1-6; D gene ambiguous. Input material: blood. This receptor was obtained from a woman aged 18-35 years in good health. CDR3 nucleotide sequence: TGTGCCATCAGTGAAGAGGGTGGTGGGTATAATTCACCCCTCCACTTT. Translation gives CAISEEGGGYNSPLHF.